This T cell receptor (beta chain) was documented in a study of blood T cell repertoires in COVID-19. Overall study: Sources were T cells, B-cell-depleted T cells, or PBMCs; the material itself was cDNA or gDNA.

Trimming left V 0 bases short and J 15 bases short, with 13 bases between. The germline gives CDR1 SGHRS, CDR2 YFSETQ. CDR3 length: 13 residues. How the authors handled the data: Estimated nucleated cell counts came from reference gene primer amplification. TCRdb's copy holds only in-frame clones and misses some; the assay was immunoSEQ multiplex PCR. V and J calls and clone size follow that table, whereas D and trimming were derived from the DNA. This repertoire shows under 200,000 clones, 75% to 90% found once; its top ten account for less than 3.5%. This clonotype was sampled from a woman aged 55-70 years with acute or convalescent COVID-19. The sample was peripheral blood. This chain joins TRBV5-1 and TRBJ1-6; D may be TRBD1 (5 bases). The chain's CDR3 is CASSLAGGKGLHF. The CDR3 coding sequence is TGCGCCAGCAGCTTGGCCGGGGGAAAGGGCCTCCACTTT.